Each of the 21 T cell receptor beta chains below was sequenced from the same sample in a study of blood T cell repertoires in COVID-19. Profiling relied on immunoSEQ multiplex PCR, and the TCRdb table lists in-frame clones only, not all of them. The repertoire holds fewer than 250,000 clones, with about 82% as singletons. The sequenced material came from PBMCs or T cells enriched from blood (not recorded which). These receptors were taken from a woman between 50 and 59 years old who had recovered from COVID-19.

This chain uses TRBV11-2 with TRBJ2-1; TRBD1 matches at 7 bases. The CDR3 extends over 14 amino acids. V was clipped by 10 bases and J by 8 bases; unmatched bases: 14. The germline CDR1 and CDR2 sequences are SGHAT and FQNNGV. Here the CDR3 DNA reads TGTGCCACCAGGGTGGGGACAGCAATCCATGAGCAGTTCTTC. Its translation is CATRVGTAIHEQFF.

The chain is built from TRBV7-2 and TRBJ2-7, with 12 bases that match TRBD2. Unmatched junction bases numbered 3, after V lost 5 bases and J lost 10 bases. The V gene's germline CDR1 is SGHTA and CDR2 FQGNSA. CDR3 length equals 12 residues. CDR3 nucleotide sequence: TGTGCCAGCAGCGATGGACTAGCGGGACAGTACTTC. Protein product: CASSDGLAGQYF. Combining the CDR3 with reference TRBV7-2 and TRBJ2-7 gives the whole variable domain GAGVSQSPSNKVTEKGKDVELRCDPISGHTALYWYRQSLGQGLEFLIYFQGNSAPDKSGLPSDRFSAERTGGSVSTLTIQRTQQEDSAVYLCASSDGLAGQYFGPGTRLTVT.

This clone was seen once. This chain joins TRBV7-2 and TRBJ2-1, with D unclear. Germline V gene lookup returns CDR1 SGHTA and CDR2 FQGNSA. Trimming cost V 2 bases and J 7 bases, with 9 bases left between them. CDR3 length: 13 residues. CDR3 coding DNA: TGTGCCAGCAGCTTAATCCGGTCTAATGAGCAGTTCTTC. Translated, it gives CASSLIRSNEQFF.

The chain links TRBV5-1 to TRBJ2-5; TRBD2 might be the D (5 bases). Per the germline V gene, CDR1 is SGHRS and CDR2 is YFSETQ. This CDR3 is 15 amino acids long. V was shortened by 3 bases and J by 0 bases, with 12 bases between the two germline ends. The CDR3 DNA reads as TGCGCCAGCAGCTCCCTTACGGGGAACCAAGAGACCCAGTACTTC. It specifies CASSSLTGNQETQYF.

The V gene is TRBV4-2, the J gene TRBJ1-5; TRBD1 is a possible D gene (6 bases). The V gene lost 2 bases and the J gene lost 7 bases, with 15 bases spanning the gap. The CDR3 extends over 15 amino acids. CDR1 is LGHNA and CDR2 is YNFKEQ in the germline V gene. CDR3 in DNA: TGTGCCAGCAGCCAATTACAGGGAATCTCGCAGCCCCAGCATTTT. Its translation: CASSQLQGISQPQHF.

This chain links TRBV9 with TRBJ2-1, with 7 nucleotides matching TRBD1. The germline V gene encodes CDR1 SGDLS and CDR2 YYNGEE. The CDR3 has 14 residues. The J segment lost 8 bases and the V segment lost 3 bases, leaving 8 bases of the junction unmatched. The CDR3 DNA is TGTGCCAGCAGCGCTTATCTAGGGGGCGATGAGCAGTTCTTC. Its translation: CASSAYLGGDEQFF.

The CDR3 DNA follows: TGTGCCAGCAGTCCATCCGCAGGGGACACCATATATTTT. It specifies CASSPSAGDTIYF. V and J are TRBV12-3 or TRBV12-4 and TRBJ1-3; a possible D gene is TRBD1 (6 bases). With 5 bases removed from V and 8 bases from J, the gap between germline ends came to 13 bases. CDR3 size: 13 residues.

This sequence joins TRBV5-4 and TRBJ2-7; 8 positions agree with TRBD2. Trimming removed 0 bases from V and 0 bases from J; junction bases left unmatched: 2. The CDR3 length is 15 residues. Germline V gene sequence: CDR1 SGHNT, CDR2 YYREEE (reference sequence). The CDR3 bases are TGTGCCAGCAGCTTGGAAAGCGGGAGCTCCTACGAGCAGTACTTC. This gives the protein CASSLESGSSYEQYF.

The gene calls are TRBV19 and TRBJ1-2; D gene unclear. The germline V gene encodes CDR1 LNHDA and CDR2 SQIVND (reference sequence). The CDR3 loop spans 12 amino acids. The germline V and J ends were trimmed by 5 bases and 7 bases, with 11 bases remaining between them. CDR3 bases: TGTGCCAGTAGTCCTCGGGAGGGTGGCTACACCTTC. This encodes CASSPREGGYTF.

This clone has a single count. The V and J genes are TRBV18 and TRBJ1-2; D is unclear. Germline V gene lookup returns CDR1 KGHSH and CDR2 LQKENI. The ends were cut back, 0 bases at V and 8 bases at J, with 7 bases in the middle. CDR3 length: 12 amino acids. As DNA, the CDR3 is TGTGCCAGCTCACCACCCGCGAGGGGCTACACCTTC. It codes for CASSPPARGYTF.

The V and J genes are TRBV6-5 and TRBJ1-2, with D perhaps TRBD1 (5 bases). The CDR3 covers 14 residues. Trimming stripped 2 bases from V and 3 bases from J, with 10 bases between. Germline CDR1 is MNHEY and CDR2 is SVGAGI. CDR3 bases: TGTGCCAGCAGTTACCGGGGGGTAGACTATGGCTACACCTTC. This sequence encodes CASSYRGVDYGYTF.

This chain links TRBV10-3 with TRBJ1-2; possible D gene TRBD1, 6 bases. Germline CDR1 is ENHRY and CDR2 is SYGVKD. Between the trimmed V and J ends, which lost 4 bases and 4 bases, there was a span of 10 bases. The CDR3 runs to 13 residues. Here the CDR3 DNA reads TGTGCCATCAGTGGGACAGCGCCCTATGGCTACACCTTC. It specifies CAISGTAPYGYTF.

In nucleotides, the CDR3 is TGTGCCAGTCGATGGGTACCAGGTGACCACGAGCAGTACTTC. Translated, it gives CASRWVPGDHEQYF. This chain connects TRBV27 to TRBJ2-7; D not certain. There are 14 residues in the CDR3. Germline values: CDR1 MNHEY, CDR2 SMNVEV (reference sequence). The V gene lost 9 bases and the J gene lost 5 bases, with 20 bases spanning the gap.

This chain joins TRBV9 and TRBJ2-5; 8 bases line up with TRBD1. With V trimmed by 0 bases and J by 4 bases, 5 bases remained unmatched. The CDR3 contains 15 residues. Germline CDR1 reads SGDLS; CDR2 reads YYNGEE. CDR3 sequence (DNA): TGTGCCAGCAGCGTAGCCGGACAGGGTGTAGAGACCCAGTACTTC. Translation gives CASSVAGQGVETQYF.

The chain combines TRBV11-2 with TRBJ2-5; D unresolved. CDR3 length: 12 residues. Germline CDR1 is SGHAT and CDR2 is FQNNGV. With 4 bases removed from V and 1 base from J, the gap between germline ends came to 4 bases. CDR3 residues: CASSSIQETQYF. CDR3 bases: TGTGCCAGCAGCTCCATCCAAGAGACCCAGTACTTC.

This chain joins TRBV5-1 and TRBJ2-3; D is undetermined. This CDR3 is built from 13 residues. CDR1 and CDR2 (germline): SGHRS, YFSETQ. V was cut by 4 bases and J by 1 base, with 7 bases left in between. CDR3 DNA: TGCGCCAGCAGCCCAACAGGCACAGATACGCAGTATTTT. Its translation: CASSPTGTDTQYF.

This clone appeared a single time. The gene calls are TRBV29-1 and TRBJ1-5, with D unresolved. V dropped 4 bases and J dropped 0 bases, with 10 bases sitting between them. Germline loops: CDR1 SQVTM, CDR2 ANQGSEA. There are 14 residues in the CDR3. This CDR3 reads CSVAYGNSNQPQHF. The CDR3 nucleotides read TGCAGCGTTGCATACGGGAATAGCAATCAGCCCCAGCATTTT.

The J gene is TRBJ2-5, the V gene TRBV7-3; no firm D call. This CDR3 has 15 residues. The V gene lost 1 base and the J gene lost 2 bases, with 11 bases spanning the gap. The germline V gene has CDR1 SGHTA and CDR2 FQGTGA. This chain's CDR3 is CASSLMGQRQETQYF. The CDR3 nucleotides read TGTGCCAGCAGCTTAATGGGTCAGCGACAAGAGACCCAGTACTTC.

The DNA for the CDR3 is TGTGCCAGCAGCTCCTGGACAGGGACCAATGAAAAACTGTTTTTT. Translation gives CASSSWTGTNEKLFF. The chain has TRBV7-2 and TRBJ1-4; TRBD1 agrees at 8 bases. Trimming cost V 4 bases and J 5 bases; bases outside gene matches: 6. The CDR3 has 15 amino acids. Germline V CDR1 and CDR2: SGHTA, FQGNSA. Based on the CDR3 plus reference TRBV7-2 and TRBJ1-4, the full variable domain is GAGVSQSPSNKVTEKGKDVELRCDPISGHTALYWYRQSLGQGLEFLIYFQGNSAPDKSGLPSDRFSAERTGGSVSTLTIQRTQQEDSAVYLCASSSWTGTNEKLFFGSGTQLSVL.

The count of this clone is one. The rearrangement joins TRBV9 to TRBJ2-6, with D possibly being TRBD1 (6 bases). The germline V gene has CDR1 SGDLS and CDR2 YYNGEE. V was pared by 4 bases and J by 1 base, with 18 bases between. The CDR3 has 18 residues. The CDR3 coding sequence is TGTGCCAGCAGCCTCTTGCCGGACAGCCCTTCTGGGGCCAACGTCCTGACTTTC. This codes for CASSLLPDSPSGANVLTF.

V is TRBV9 and J is TRBJ1-6; TRBD1 might be the D (6 bases). This CDR3 is built from 14 residues. Germline V gene lookup returns CDR1 SGDLS and CDR2 YYNGEE. Trimming removed 3 bases at V and 9 bases at J, with 13 bases between. Here the CDR3 DNA reads TGTGCCAGCAGCGGGTTAAGAGGGGGTTCACCCCTCCACTTT. This translates into CASSGLRGGSPLHF.